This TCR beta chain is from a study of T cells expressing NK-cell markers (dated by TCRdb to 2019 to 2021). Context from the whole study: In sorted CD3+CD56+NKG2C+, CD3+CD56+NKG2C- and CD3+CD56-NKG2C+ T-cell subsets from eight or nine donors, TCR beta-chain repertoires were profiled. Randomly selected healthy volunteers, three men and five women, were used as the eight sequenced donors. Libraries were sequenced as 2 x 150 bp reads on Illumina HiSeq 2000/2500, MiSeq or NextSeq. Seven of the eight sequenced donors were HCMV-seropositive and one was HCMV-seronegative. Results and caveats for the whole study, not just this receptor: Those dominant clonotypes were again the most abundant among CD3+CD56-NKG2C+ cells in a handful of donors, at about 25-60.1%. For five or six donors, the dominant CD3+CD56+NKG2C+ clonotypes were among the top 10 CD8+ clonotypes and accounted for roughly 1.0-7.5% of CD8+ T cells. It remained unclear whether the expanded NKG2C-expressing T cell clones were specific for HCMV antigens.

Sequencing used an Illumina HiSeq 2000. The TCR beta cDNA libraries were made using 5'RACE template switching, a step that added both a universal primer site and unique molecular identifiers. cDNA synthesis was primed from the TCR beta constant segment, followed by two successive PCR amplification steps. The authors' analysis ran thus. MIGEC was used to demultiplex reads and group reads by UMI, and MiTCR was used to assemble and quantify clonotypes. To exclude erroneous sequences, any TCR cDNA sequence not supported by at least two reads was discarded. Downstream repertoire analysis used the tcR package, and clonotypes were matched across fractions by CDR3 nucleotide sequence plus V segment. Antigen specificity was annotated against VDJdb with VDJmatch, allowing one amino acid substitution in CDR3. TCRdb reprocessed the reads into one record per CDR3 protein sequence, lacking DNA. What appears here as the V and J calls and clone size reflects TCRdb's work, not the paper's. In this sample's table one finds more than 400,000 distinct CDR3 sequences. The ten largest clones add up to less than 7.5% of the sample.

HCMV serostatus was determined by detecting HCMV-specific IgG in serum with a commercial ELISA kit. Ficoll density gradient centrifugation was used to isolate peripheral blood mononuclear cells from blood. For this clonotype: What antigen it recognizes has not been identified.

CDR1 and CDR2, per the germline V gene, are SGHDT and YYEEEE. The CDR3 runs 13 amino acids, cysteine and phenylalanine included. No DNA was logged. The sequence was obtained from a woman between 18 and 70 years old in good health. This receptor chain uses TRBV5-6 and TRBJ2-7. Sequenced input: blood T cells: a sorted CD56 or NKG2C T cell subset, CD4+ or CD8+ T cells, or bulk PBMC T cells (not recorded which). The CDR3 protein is CASSPHSLYEQYF.